This T cell receptor (beta chain) appears in the sequencing data of a study of T cells in Graves' hyperthyroidism and ophthalmopathy. There are a few counts of this clonotype. Its antigen is not identified. Findings of the study overall: Model-based prediction identified ophthalmopathy a median about 6 months prior to its onset.

TCR beta CDR3 regions were amplified from RNA transcripts. The TCR CDR3 first-round RT-PCR relied on the HTBI primer set. TCRdb reanalysed the multiplex PCR reads using MiXCR and keeps one entry per CDR3 protein. The repertoire holds around 760,000 distinct CDR3 sequences, with roughly a third as singletons. From germline, CDR1 is DFQATT and CDR2 SNEGSKA (reference sequence). The CDR3 extends over 15 amino acids. The J segment lost 5 bases and the V segment lost 6 bases, leaving 10 bases of the junction unmatched. The sequence was collected from a woman aged 40 to 55 with Graves' hyperthyroidism. Material: blood. The genes are TRBV20-1 and TRBJ2-2; the match to TRBD1 covers 9 bases. For the CDR3, the DNA is TGCAGTGCCGACAAGCGGACAGGGGTGACCGGGGAGCTGTTTTTT. Amino acids: CSADKRTGVTGELFF.